A selection of T cell receptor beta chains follows, all from one sample in a study of response to subunit inactivated influenza vaccine. MiXCR was run by TCRdb on the RT-PCR reads, yielding one entry per CDR3 protein. The profile shows approximately 500,000 distinct CDR3 sequences, 10% to 15% of them singletons. Sequencing was performed on PBMCs from blood, taken roughly 47 days after vaccination. Every receptor here comes from a man between 50 and 59 years old who received an inactivated influenza vaccine. Each CDR3 is given with its conserved first and last residue. The D gene is left open where the match is weak. Rows may omit the clone size; those that give it use once, few, many or a size class.

clone size	D gene	V gene	J gene	CDR3 length	CDR3 protein	CDR3 DNA
.	TRBD1	TRBV6-1	TRBJ2-1	13	CASSPQGDNEQFF	TGTGCCAGCAGTCCCCAGGGGGATAATGAGCAGTTCTTC
many	TRBD2	TRBV5-6	TRBJ2-5	16	CASSPRRGNVQETQYF	TGTGCCAGCAGCCCGAGGCGGGGGAATGTCCAAGAGACCCAGTACTTC
many	TRBD2	TRBV20-1	TRBJ2-5	14	CSARRLAGGETQYF	TGCAGTGCTAGAAGACTAGCGGGAGGAGAGACCCAGTACTTC
once	.	TRBV7-3	TRBJ2-1	13	CASSFRQAGEQFF	TGTGCCAGCAGCTTCCGCCAGGCGGGTGAGCAGTTCTTC
.	.	TRBV4-1	TRBJ2-1	15	CASSQDSSPKNEQFF	TGCGCCAGCAGCCAAGATTCGTCCCCGAAAAATGAGCAGTTCTTC
.	TRBD1	TRBV12-3/TRBV12-4	TRBJ2-2	16	CASSLRTGSNTGELFF	TGTGCCAGCAGTTTACGGACAGGATCGAACACCGGGGAGCTGTTTTTT
many	.	TRBV28	TRBJ1-2	15	CASSFGAGMAYGYTF	TGTGCCAGCAGTTTCGGCGCAGGGATGGCCTATGGCTACACCTTC
few	.	TRBV20-1	TRBJ1-5	14	CSATRRGGGQPQHF	TGCAGTGCGACCCGAAGGGGGGGAGGTCAGCCCCAGCATTTT
.	TRBD1	TRBV10-3	TRBJ2-5	14	CAISPTGSQETQYF	TGTGCCATCAGTCCGACAGGGTCGCAGGAGACCCAGTACTTC
many	.	TRBV10-2	TRBJ2-1	12	CASSRRGSEQFF	TGCGCCAGCAGTCGAAGGGGCAGTGAGCAGTTCTTC
.	.	TRBV28	TRBJ2-7	15	CASKLGPKNSYEQYF	TGTGCCAGCAAGCTAGGGCCAAAGAATTCCTACGAGCAGTACTTC
few	.	TRBV6-1	TRBJ2-7	14	CASSPFEGGYEQYF	TGTGCCAGCAGTCCCTTTGAGGGGGGTTACGAGCAGTACTTC
.	.	TRBV7-3	TRBJ2-3	15	CASSPAGFSEDTQYF	TGTGCCAGCAGCCCTGCGGGGTTTTCTGAAGATACGCAGTATTTT
few	TRBD2	TRBV20-1	TRBJ2-2	14	CSARDPAGGGELFF	TGCAGTGCTAGAGACCCAGCGGGAGGCGGGGAGCTGTTTTTT
many	.	TRBV27	TRBJ2-7	14	CASSPGTLAYEQYF	TGTGCCAGCAGCCCCGGGACATTGGCCTACGAGCAGTACTTC
.	.	TRBV11-2	TRBJ1-4	18	CASTNHLTEPSTNEKLFF	TGTGCCAGCACCAATCATTTGACAGAGCCCTCAACTAATGAAAAACTGTTTTTT
.	TRBD2	TRBV28	TRBJ2-1	16	CASTRSGTSGYNEQFF	TGTGCCAGCACTCGATCCGGGACTAGCGGATACAATGAGCAGTTCTTC
.	.	TRBV25-1	TRBJ2-4	17	CASSELGSRGAKNIQYF	TGTGCCAGCAGTGAATTGGGCAGCCGGGGAGCCAAAAACATTCAGTACTTC
few	.	TRBV4-2	TRBJ1-1	14	CASSQEVLGTEAFF	TGTGCCAGCAGCCAAGAGGTCCTTGGCACTGAAGCTTTCTTT
few	.	TRBV2	TRBJ2-3	14	CASRSGESTDTQYF	TGTGCCAGCAGATCGGGGGAAAGCACAGATACGCAGTATTTT
.	.	TRBV25-1	TRBJ2-5	15	CASSDLRKIQETQYF	TGTGCCAGCAGTGATCTCCGGAAGATTCAAGAGACCCAGTACTTC